Below are 32 T cell receptor beta chains sequenced from a single sample in a study of human T cells and chemical hapten exposure. TCRdb re-called the RACE reads through MiXCR, storing one row per CDR3 protein. The sample contains about 190,000 distinct CDR3 sequences, around 25% of which appear only once. Described time point: patch test 3, about 24 weeks after DPC sensitization. Regarding treatment: therapeutic diphenylcyclopropenone sensitization with weekly scalp DPC. The source material was whole blood, sampled in connection with sensitization to the hapten diphenylcyclopropenone (DPC). The receptors shown here come from a woman in her 40s with alopecia areata. Some clones in this sample may be carry-over from other donors' samples.

The table lists this clonotype with a few counts. The gene calls are TRBV11-1 and TRBJ2-3; 8 bases match TRBD1. Germline CDR1 reads SGHAT; CDR2 reads FQDESV (reference sequence). With V trimmed by 4 bases and J by 8 bases, 11 bases remained unmatched. The CDR3 sequence is 15 residues long. CDR3 sequence reads: CASSSSGTGRGTQYF. The CDR3, as DNA: TGTGCCAGCAGCTCATCCGGGACAGGTCGGGGTACGCAGTATTTT.

Only a few counts were recorded for this clonotype. The chain has TRBV20-1 and TRBJ2-5; the match to TRBD2 covers 7 bases. CDR1 is DFQATT and CDR2 is SNEGSKA in the germline V gene (reference sequence). The CDR3 is made up of 16 amino acids. Trimming at V came to 1 base and at J to 2 bases, leaving 10 bases not matched to a gene. The DNA of the CDR3 is TGCAGTGCTAGAGGGTTAGCGGGCATCCTTCAAGAGACCCAGTACTTC. Translating gives CSARGLAGILQETQYF.

The chain links TRBV12-3 or TRBV12-4 to TRBJ2-3; 9 nucleotides match TRBD2. J lost 6 bases, V lost 2 bases, and 6 bases had no gene match. The CDR3 covers 15 residues. The CDR3: CASSLRFGLADTQYF. The CDR3, as DNA: TGTGCCAGCAGTTTACGGTTCGGACTAGCGGATACGCAGTATTTT.

This clonotype was seen ten or more times. The chain recombines TRBV7-9 with TRBJ1-5, with 8 bases that match TRBD1. V was pared by 3 bases and J by 16 bases, with 14 bases of the junction left unmatched. Germline V lookup: CDR1 SEHNR, CDR2 FQNEAQ (reference sequence). CDR3 length: 14 amino acids. The CDR3 coding sequence is TGTGCCAGCAGCTTGGACAGGGACGGGAATCGATTACATTTT. Amino acid sequence: CASSLDRDGNRLHF.

As to this clonotype: A read error may account for a junction end that differs from germline. This chain connects TRBV7-7 to TRBJ2-5; 7 nucleotides line up with TRBD2. From germline, CDR1 is SSHAT and CDR2 FNYEAQ (reference sequence). The CDR3 is 13 amino acids. DNA of the CDR3: TGTGCTAGCAGCGAACTAGCGCAAGAGACCCAGTACTTC. This sequence encodes CASSELAQETQYF.

The rearrangement joins TRBV7-9 to TRBJ2-5; possible D gene TRBD2, 5 bases. CDR1 and CDR2 (germline): SEHNR, FQNEAQ (reference sequence). The V and J ends lost 5 bases and 7 bases respectively, with 20 bases between them. The CDR3 runs to 15 residues. In DNA form, the CDR3 reads TGTGCCAGCAGCCCGCCGGGATCCAACAAAGGGACCCAGTACTTC. This encodes CASSPPGSNKGTQYF.

The CDR3 nucleotides are TGCAGCGTTGGGACAGGACTAAATCAGCCCCAGCATTTT. It encodes CSVGTGLNQPQHF. The chain joins TRBV29-1 to TRBJ1-5; 7 positions match TRBD1. The CDR3 runs to 13 residues. V shed 4 bases, J shed 4 bases, and the junction held 4 bases outside the gene matches. CDR1 and CDR2 (germline): SQVTM, ANQGSEA. The whole variable domain, remainder taken from reference TRBV29-1 and TRBJ1-5, is SAVISQKPSRDICQRGTSLTIQCQVDSQVTMMFWYRQQPGQSLTLIATANQGSEATYESGFVIDKFPISRPNLTFSTLTVSNMSPEDSSIYLCSVGTGLNQPQHFGDGTRLSIL.

The chain employs TRBV20-1 and TRBJ2-7; 12 nucleotides match TRBD2. J lost 5 bases, V lost 2 bases, and 4 bases had no gene match. Germline V gene lookup returns CDR1 DFQATT and CDR2 SNEGSKA (reference sequence). The length of the CDR3 is 14 residues. The CDR3 is CSARLAGGGHEQYF. The CDR3 DNA is TGCAGTGCTAGACTAGCGGGAGGGGGCCACGAGCAGTACTTC.

The V gene is TRBV20-1, the J gene TRBJ2-1, with 13 bases lining up with TRBD2. J gave up 12 bases and V 3 bases, and 11 bases lay outside the gene matches. Germline CDR1 and CDR2: DFQATT and SNEGSKA (reference sequence). This CDR3 comprises 15 residues. The CDR3 DNA reads TGCAGTGCTAGTCTCGGGACTAGCGGGAATCGAAGGCAGTTCTTC. Translation: CSASLGTSGNRRQFF.

The sample holds a few counts of this clonotype. J is TRBJ2-3 and V is TRBV7-9, with D unclear. This CDR3 contains 19 residues. V lost 5 bases and J 1 base, leaving 25 bases between the germline ends. Germline CDR1 SEHNR, CDR2 FQNEAQ (reference sequence). CDR3 sequence (DNA): TGTGCCAGCAGCCGACTGACCAAAGACACTTACATAGGCACAGATACGCAGTATTTT. Translating it yields CASSRLTKDTYIGTDTQYF.

CDR3 residues: CASRDTQPQHF. In DNA, the CDR3 is TGTGCCAGCAGGGACACTCAGCCCCAGCATTTT. This chain links TRBV6-1 with TRBJ1-5, with D possibly TRBD1 on 5 matching bases. Trimming took off 6 bases at V and 6 bases at J, with 6 bases between the two ends. Germline values: CDR1 MNHNS, CDR2 SASEGT. The length of the CDR3 is 11 residues.

This clonotype has just a few counts. The chain employs TRBV5-4 and TRBJ2-7; 12 nucleotides align to TRBD2. This CDR3 spans 15 amino acids. J was trimmed by 2 bases and V by 3 bases; bases with no gene match: 3. CDR1 and CDR2 (germline): SGHNT, YYREEE (reference sequence). The CDR3 DNA sequence: TGTGCCAGCAGCTCGGGACTAGCGGGTCCCTACGAGCAGTACTTC. This codes for CASSSGLAGPYEQYF.

The rearrangement uses TRBV2 and TRBJ2-1; 11 bases agree with TRBD2. Germline CDR1 is SNHLY and CDR2 is FYNNEI. The V segment lost 10 bases and the J segment 7 bases; nucleotides outside the gene matches: 15. The CDR3 extends over 16 amino acids. The CDR3 reads CANPKITSGSRNEQFF. For the CDR3, the DNA is TGTGCCAACCCCAAAATTACTAGCGGGAGTCGGAATGAGCAGTTCTTC.

This chain uses TRBV7-2 with TRBJ2-7; weak D call: TRBD2 (5 bases). The CDR3 spans 16 residues. V lost 1 base to trimming and J lost 0 bases, with 13 bases between them. Looked up from germline, CDR1 is SGHTA and CDR2 is FQGNSA. CDR3 bases: TGTGCCAGCAGCTTAGGAGGGCCCGCCCTCTCCTACGAGCAGTACTTC. It yields the protein CASSLGGPALSYEQYF.

The chain links TRBV24-1 to TRBJ2-7, with a tentative D call TRBD2 (5 bases). V lost 0 bases to trimming and J lost 3 bases, with 5 bases between them. Germline values: CDR1 KGHDR, CDR2 SFDVKD. The CDR3 extends over 13 amino acids. The DNA for the CDR3 is TGTGCCACCAGTGATTTGGGGAGCTACGAGCAGTACTTC. Protein product: CATSDLGSYEQYF.

The table lists this clonotype with a few counts. This sequence joins TRBV19 and TRBJ1-5; the match to TRBD1 covers 7 bases. Trimming removed 7 bases from V and 9 bases from J; junction bases left unmatched: 9. This CDR3 is built from 13 residues. Germline V lookup: CDR1 LNHDA, CDR2 SQIVND (reference sequence). DNA of the CDR3: TGTGCCAGTACCCGACAGGGTGAAATGCCCCAGCATTTT. This encodes CASTRQGEMPQHF.

This clonotype appeared a few times. The gene calls are TRBV7-9 and TRBJ2-1; D might be TRBD1 (5 bases). This CDR3 is 13 amino acids long. Trimming stripped 4 bases from V and 4 bases from J, with 8 bases between. CDR1 is SEHNR and CDR2 is FQNEAQ in the germline V gene (reference sequence). The CDR3 bases are TGTGCCAGCAGCTCGGACATATACAATGAGCAGTTCTTC. Translating it yields CASSSDIYNEQFF.

The chain recombines TRBV7-2 with TRBJ2-1; 12 positions match TRBD1. Germline V gene lookup returns CDR1 SGHTA and CDR2 FQGNSA. CDR3 size: 18 residues. After removal of 2 bases from V and 4 bases from J, the junction contained 9 bases not matched to a gene. The CDR3: CASSLLSRDRGRYNEQFF. CDR3 DNA sequence: TGTGCCAGCAGCTTATTGTCACGGGACAGGGGGCGTTACAATGAGCAGTTCTTC.

Comments on this clonotype: Germline and junction disagree at one end, which may indicate a read error. V gene TRBV7-2 combines with J gene TRBJ2-7; tentative D call: TRBD2 (6 bases). The germline CDR1 and CDR2 sequences are SGHTA and FQGNSA. The CDR3 contains 16 residues. The CDR3 region is CASSFKGGRHPYGQYF. CDR3 coding DNA: TGTGCCAGCAGCTTTAAAGGTGGGAGGCACCCTTACGGGCAGTACTTC.

This clonotype was observed at least ten times. The rearrangement links TRBV2 to TRBJ1-5; 9 bases map to TRBD1. Germline V gene data show CDR1 as SNHLY and CDR2 as FYNNEI. The V and J ends lost 9 bases and 4 bases, in that order; junction bases with no gene match: 10. The CDR3 runs 15 residues. DNA of the CDR3: TGTGCCAGTCGGCATAAGGACAGGGGAAATCAGCCCCAGCATTTT. Residues: CASRHKDRGNQPQHF.

This clonotype was seen at least ten times. This sequence joins TRBV29-1 and TRBJ1-5, with unresolved D. The germline V gene encodes CDR1 SQVTM and CDR2 ANQGSEA. The CDR3 consists of 13 residues. Trimming took 3 bases from V and 0 from J, leaving 6 bases between them. The chain's CDR3 is CSVEINSNQPQHF. CDR3 sequence (DNA): TGCAGCGTTGAGATCAATAGCAATCAGCCCCAGCATTTT.

The chain carries TRBV5-1 and TRBJ2-3; no definite D call. The V end lost 0 bases, the J end lost 3 bases, and 11 bases lay between the germline ends. CDR1 and CDR2 (germline): SGHRS, YFSETQ. The CDR3 totals 15 residues. The CDR3 DNA is TGCGCCAGCAGCTTGGAACTGCAGCTGACAGATACGCAGTATTTT. Encoded protein: CASSLELQLTDTQYF.

The chain has TRBV7-2 and TRBJ2-5; no clear D gene. Germline V gene data show CDR1 as SGHTA and CDR2 as FQGNSA. This CDR3 comprises 11 residues. Trimming pared 2 bases from V and 7 bases from J, leaving 5 bases between. Here the CDR3 reads CASSLRVTQYF. The CDR3 nucleotides are TGTGCCAGCAGCTTAAGGGTGACCCAGTACTTC.

The chain recombines TRBV7-2 with TRBJ2-1; D is perhaps TRBD1 (5 bases). The CDR3 has 14 residues. The V end was cut by 6 bases, the J end by 4 bases, with 13 bases between. The V gene's germline CDR1 is SGHTA and CDR2 FQGNSA. Here the CDR3 DNA reads TGTGCCAGCAGGGGGCGCGGAGCTTACAATGAGCAGTTCTTC. Its protein product is CASRGRGAYNEQFF. The variable domain in full, with the rest retrieved from reference TRBV7-2 and TRBJ2-1, is GAGVSQSPSNKVTEKGKDVELRCDPISGHTALYWYRQSLGQGLEFLIYFQGNSAPDKSGLPSDRFSAERTGGSVSTLTIQRTQQEDSAVYLCASRGRGAYNEQFFGPGTRLTVL.

The sample holds a few counts of this clonotype. The CDR3 region has the DNA TGTGCCAGCTCACCAAGGGGAGGGAGTGAAAAACTGTTTTTT. Translated: CASSPRGGSEKLFF. The J gene is TRBJ1-4, the V gene TRBV18, with TRBD1 as a possible D gene (5 bases). CDR1 and CDR2 from the germline V gene are KGHSH and LQKENI. There are 14 residues in the CDR3. V was trimmed by 2 bases and J by 7 bases, leaving 11 bases between them.

The rearrangement joins TRBV29-1 to TRBJ2-5; TRBD1 might be the D (6 bases). The germline V gene encodes CDR1 SQVTM and CDR2 ANQGSEA. This CDR3 has 16 residues. V shed 4 bases and J shed 5 bases, with 23 bases lying between them. CDR3 residues: CSVGSWTDHNPETQYF. The CDR3 DNA follows: TGCAGCGTTGGATCCTGGACAGACCACAATCCGGAGACCCAGTACTTC.

The chain carries TRBV28 and TRBJ2-1, with 10 positions matching TRBD1. This CDR3 spans 14 amino acids. With V trimmed by 4 bases and J by 4 bases, 1 base remained unmatched. Germline lookup yields CDR1 MDHEN and CDR2 SYDVKM. Here the CDR3 DNA reads TGTGCCAGCAGTTCGGGACAGGGGTACAATGAGCAGTTCTTC. It translates to CASSSGQGYNEQFF.

The rearrangement links TRBV6-5 to TRBJ1-6, with 7 bases lining up with TRBD1. Per the germline V gene, CDR1 is MNHEY and CDR2 is SVGAGI. Trimming removed 6 bases from V and 3 bases from J; junction bases left unmatched: 14. The CDR3 covers 18 residues. As DNA, the CDR3 is TGTGCCAGCAGGCTACCCGCCGGGGGACAGCGCTATAATTCACCCCTCCACTTT. Translation: CASRLPAGGQRYNSPLHF.

Note on this clonotype: The junction departs from the called germline gene at one end, perhaps through a read error. V usage is TRBV6-5 and J usage is TRBJ2-7; 10 bases are a match to TRBD1. The CDR3 is 14 residues long. Germline V gene lookup returns CDR1 MNHEY and CDR2 SVGAGI. CDR3 in DNA: TGTGCCAGCAGTTACTCGGACAGGGGGTGGAAGGTGGACTTC. The encoded protein is CASSYSDRGWKVDF.

In this sample, this clonotype turned up a few times. The chain recombines TRBV29-1 with TRBJ1-5; D is undetermined. CDR1 is SQVTM, CDR2 ANQGSEA, per germline. Trimming shortened V by 1 base and J by 7 bases, and 11 bases separated the two germline ends. The CDR3 is 13 residues long. The CDR3 nucleotides read TGCAGCGTTGAAGGACCAGGATCCCAGCCCCAGCATTTT. It translates to CSVEGPGSQPQHF.

This clonotype was found many times. The chain links TRBV3-1 to TRBJ2-5; D is uncertain. CDR1 is LGHDT and CDR2 is YNNKEL in the germline V gene (reference sequence). V was clipped by 1 base and J by 5 bases, with 5 bases between them. This CDR3 has 12 amino acids. For the CDR3, the DNA is TGTGCCAGCAGCCAAGGGTTCGAGACCCAGTACTTC. It is translated as CASSQGFETQYF.

This sequence joins TRBV30 and TRBJ1-6; 7 bases map to TRBD1. The junction had 9 bases not matched to a gene; V was cut back by 4 bases and J by 0 bases. The CDR3 covers 17 residues. Per the germline V gene, CDR1 is GTSNPN and CDR2 is SVGIG (reference sequence). The CDR3 DNA follows: TGTGCCTGGAACCTGGACAGGTCGAGCTCCTATAATTCACCCCTCCACTTT. Protein: CAWNLDRSSSYNSPLHF. Full variable domain (outside the CDR3, taken from reference TRBV30 and TRBJ1-6): SQTIHQWPATLVQPVGSPLSLECTVEGTSNPNLYWYRQAAGRGLQLLFYSVGIGQISSEVPQNLSASRPQDRQFILSSKKLLLSDSGFYLCAWNLDRSSSYNSPLHFGNGTRLTVT.